This T cell receptor (beta chain) came from a study of T-cell memory formation after mild COVID-19. This CDR3 is 12 amino acids long. The V and J ends lost 8 bases and 1 base respectively, with 7 bases between them. TCRdb re-called the 5' RACE reads with MiXCR, one entry per CDR3 protein. The sample has hundreds of thousands of distinct CDR3 sequences, about a fifth seen once. Sample: PBMCs or a T cell subset sorted from them (not recorded which). The clonotype originates from an adult woman who had mild COVID-19 (a few samples of this study predate the infection). Cell type and time point are not known. V usage is TRBV12-3 or TRBV12-4 and J usage is TRBJ2-3; no clear D. The CDR3 is CASGIGTDTQYF. As DNA, the CDR3 is TGTGCCAGCGGAATAGGCACAGATACGCAGTATTTT.